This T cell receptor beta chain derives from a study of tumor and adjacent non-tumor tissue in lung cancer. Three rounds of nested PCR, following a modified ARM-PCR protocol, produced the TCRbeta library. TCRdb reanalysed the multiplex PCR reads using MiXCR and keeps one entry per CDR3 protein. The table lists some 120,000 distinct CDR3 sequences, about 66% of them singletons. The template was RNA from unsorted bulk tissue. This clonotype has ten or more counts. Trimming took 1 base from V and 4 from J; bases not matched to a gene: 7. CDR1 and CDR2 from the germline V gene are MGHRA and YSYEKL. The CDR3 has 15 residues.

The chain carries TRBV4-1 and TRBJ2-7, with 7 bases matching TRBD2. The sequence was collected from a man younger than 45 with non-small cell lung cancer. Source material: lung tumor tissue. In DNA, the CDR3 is TGCGCCAGCAGCCAAGCTCCCTCTAGCGGATACGAGCAGTACTTC. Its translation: CASSQAPSSGYEQYF.